This is a list of T cell receptor beta chains from one sample in a study of beta chain features in type 1 diabetes. The method was immunoSEQ multiplex PCR; TCRdb's version includes in-frame clones alone and lacks a portion of them. The sample consists of about 340,000 clones, 7% to 9% of them appearing once. The sequenced sample consisted of central memory CD4+ T cells from blood. The receptors were sampled from a woman aged 18 to 35 in good health. CDR3s include the opening cysteine and the closing phenylalanine or tryptophan. A D gene is named only where the DNA matches it firmly.

J gene	D gene	V gene	CDR3 protein
TRBJ2-7	-	TRBV7-2	CASSPSGVGNYEQYF
TRBJ2-3	-	TRBV5-4	CASSGGGSDTQYF
TRBJ2-3	TRBD2	TRBV19	CASTGTRSTDTQYF
TRBJ2-2	TRBD2	TRBV7-9	CASSYLAGATGELFF
TRBJ2-1	TRBD1	TRBV4-1	CASSHPRNRDRGEIGNEQFF
TRBJ2-3	-	TRBV7-9	CASSLVGDTQYF
TRBJ2-5	-	TRBV5-4	CASSPRGADEAQYF
TRBJ2-4	-	TRBV2	CASSEALTGRGKNIQYF
TRBJ2-1	-	TRBV5-1	CASSLAGSSYNEQFF
TRBJ2-3	TRBD2	TRBV5-4	CASSFPGTRGADTQYF
TRBJ1-4	-	TRBV7-2	CASSSIGRRGNEKLFF
TRBJ2-7	-	TRBV13	CASSLVRGEQYF
TRBJ1-4	-	TRBV7-9	CASSFTNEKLFF
TRBJ2-5	-	TRBV9	CASSVGQPQETQYF
TRBJ2-7	-	TRBV20-1	CSARAGYEQYF
TRBJ2-5	TRBD1	TRBV23-1	CASSLQQDREETQYF
TRBJ2-7	-	TRBV7-2	CASSARLYEQYF
TRBJ1-2	-	TRBV4-2	CASSQLNRDTNYGYTF